This T cell receptor (beta chain) comes out of a study of blood T cells in healthy people across ages. Looked up from germline, CDR1 is SQVTM and CDR2 is ANQGSEA. The CDR3 totals 14 residues. V lost 3 bases to trimming and J lost 6 bases; unmatched junction nucleotides: 8. This clonotype was counted at least ten times. Through a sample-barcoded 5' primer and a J-beta primer mix, a second PCR was run for roughly 6 to 11 cycles. TCRdb independently ran MiXCR on the 5' RACE reads; one entry per CDR3 protein. The sample contains 730,000 or so distinct CDR3 sequences, around 41% of which appear only once. This receptor was identified in a man at least 80 years old in good health. The rearrangement links TRBV29-1 to TRBJ2-1; 7 bases fit TRBD2. Input material: blood. CDR3 residues: CSVDAGDPLNEQFF. In DNA form, the CDR3 reads TGCAGCGTTGACGCGGGAGACCCTCTCAATGAGCAGTTCTTC.